The present entry profiles one T cell receptor (beta chain) with its context. Assay: immunoSEQ multiplex PCR; the TCRdb copy retains only in-frame clones and omits some. The sample contains 7,500 to 10,000 clones, over 55% of which appear only once. Trimming removed 4 bases from V and 7 bases from J, with 14 bases in between. The CDR3 spans 14 residues. Germline CDR1 reads SGDLS; CDR2 reads YYNGEE. These data come from a study of OX40 agonist ivuxolimab in advanced cancers. The TCR comes from an adult with an advanced solid tumor such as melanoma, head and neck, liver or kidney cancer. Specimen: CD4+ or CD8+ T cells sorted from blood, collected in a trial of the OX40 agonist ivuxolimab. The gene calls are TRBV9 and TRBJ1-4; maybe TRBD1 (5 bases). The CDR3 here is CASSLGGLGEKLFF. The DNA of the CDR3 is TGTGCCAGCAGCCTCGGGGGGTTGGGTGAAAAACTGTTTTTT. Complete variable domain (other parts from reference TRBV9 and TRBJ1-4): DSGVTQTPKHLITATGQRVTLRCSPRSGDLSVYWYQQSLDQGLQFLIQYYNGEERAKGNILERFSAQQFPDLHSELNLSSLELGDSALYFCASSLGGLGEKLFFGSGTQLSVL.